The 7 T cell receptor beta chains below all came from one sample that was sequenced in a study of CD8+ T cells in alopecia areata. Treatment: oral pan-JAK inhibitor, 5-10 mg twice daily. As the sequencing template, cDNA was produced by extracting RNA and reverse transcribing it. The table came from immunoSEQ multiplex PCR; TCRdb's copy has only in-frame clones and leaves some out. This sample has roughly 210,000 clones; 40% to 55% occur once, and the top ten carry about 2.6%. The sample here was CD4+ T cells sorted from blood, taken between weeks 36 and 40, from a patient treated with tofacitinib. These receptors all come from a human donor with alopecia areata.

The V gene is TRBV7-9, the J gene TRBJ2-1, with a possible D match to TRBD2 (6 bases). V was trimmed by 11 bases and J by 0 bases, leaving 14 bases between them. Per germline, CDR1 SEHNR and CDR2 FQNEAQ (reference sequence). This CDR3 contains 14 residues. The CDR3 region is CAGAPGSSYNEQFF. CDR3 DNA sequence: TGTGCCGGGGCACCCGGGAGCTCCTACAATGAGCAGTTCTTC.

The chain combines TRBV6-5 with TRBJ1-4; maybe TRBD1 (5 bases). Trimming shortened V by 10 bases and J by 7 bases, and 19 bases separated the two germline ends. The CDR3 contains 14 residues. The germline CDR1 and CDR2 sequences are MNHEY and SVGAGI. The CDR3 loop is CATRRKTESEKLFF. The CDR3 DNA sequence: TGTGCCACCCGTAGAAAGACAGAATCTGAAAAACTGTTTTTT.

This clone was seen more than once but under ten times. The chain employs TRBV4-2 and TRBJ2-5; 12 bases match TRBD2. With 4 bases clipped from V and 3 bases from J, the junction kept 3 bases outside the gene matches. The germline V gene encodes CDR1 LGHNA and CDR2 YNFKEQ. The CDR3 contains 15 residues. In DNA, the CDR3 is TGTGCCAGCAGCCCGACTAGCGGGAGAAAAGAGACCCAGTACTTC. It is translated as CASSPTSGRKETQYF.

A single count supports this clone. The chain recombines TRBV30 with TRBJ2-2, with D possibly being TRBD2 (5 bases). Trimming took off 5 bases at V and 6 bases at J, with 19 bases between the two ends. There are 15 residues in the CDR3. Germline V gene sequence: CDR1 GTSNPN, CDR2 SVGIG (reference sequence). The CDR3 region is CAWGATGSVSGELFF. The CDR3 nucleotides read TGTGCCTGGGGTGCCACGGGGAGCGTGTCCGGGGAGCTGTTTTTT.

This clone was counted between two and nine times. J is TRBJ1-2 and V is TRBV15; D ambiguous. The V end was cut by 4 bases, the J end by 3 bases, with 9 bases between. This CDR3 region has 13 residues. Germline CDR1 is LNHNV and CDR2 is YYDKDF (reference sequence). CDR3 DNA: TGTGCCACCAGCAAACAGAATTACTATGGCTACACCTTC. Encoded protein: CATSKQNYYGYTF.

This clone was picked up a small number of times. The gene calls are TRBV29-1 and TRBJ1-5; no clear D. V lost 5 bases and J lost 1, with 9 bases in between. The CDR3 sequence is 13 residues long. The germline V gene has CDR1 SQVTM and CDR2 ANQGSEA. The CDR3 protein is CSVNFGSNQPQHF. In DNA form, the CDR3 reads TGCAGCGTTAACTTCGGGAGCAATCAGCCCCAGCATTTT.

The chain links TRBV2 to TRBJ1-2; D is uncertain. Germline-derived CDR1 and CDR2 are SNHLY and FYNNEI. This CDR3 has 12 residues. Trimming removed 4 bases from V and 7 bases from J, with 10 bases in between. In DNA, the CDR3 is TGTGCCAGCAGTGCGGGCACCTCTGGCTACACCTTC. It specifies CASSAGTSGYTF.